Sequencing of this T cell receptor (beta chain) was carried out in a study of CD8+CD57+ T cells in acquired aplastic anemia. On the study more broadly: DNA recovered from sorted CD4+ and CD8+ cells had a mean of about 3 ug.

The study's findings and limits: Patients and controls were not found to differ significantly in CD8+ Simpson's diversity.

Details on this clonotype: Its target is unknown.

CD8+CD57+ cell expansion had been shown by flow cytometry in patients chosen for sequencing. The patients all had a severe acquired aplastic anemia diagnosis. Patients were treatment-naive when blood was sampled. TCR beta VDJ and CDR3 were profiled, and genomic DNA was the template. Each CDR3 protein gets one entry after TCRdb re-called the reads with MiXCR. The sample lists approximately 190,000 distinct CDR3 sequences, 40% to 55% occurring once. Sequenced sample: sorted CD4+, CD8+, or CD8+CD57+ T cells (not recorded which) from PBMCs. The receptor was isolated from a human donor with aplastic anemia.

In DNA form, the CDR3 reads TGTGCCATCGGGGGACAGGGGGGTTACGAGCAGTACTTC. Protein sequence: CAIGGQGGYEQYF. The chain couples TRBV10-3 to TRBJ2-7; 11 nucleotides match TRBD1. CDR1 and CDR2 from the germline V gene are ENHRY and SYGVKD. The CDR3 covers 13 residues. V gave up 8 bases and J gave up 4 bases; unmatched junction bases: 4.